This TCR beta chain was identified in a study of blood T cell repertoires in COVID-19. Looking at the study overall: Sources were T cells, B-cell-depleted T cells, or PBMCs; the material itself was cDNA or gDNA.

Using immunoSEQ multiplex PCR, the repertoire was profiled, and TCRdb retains in-frame clones only, with some absent. The repertoire includes 150,000 or so clones, around four fifths of them detected once, and less than 4% sits in the top ten. From germline, CDR1 is MDHEN and CDR2 SYDVKM. Trimming took off 6 bases at V and 2 bases at J, with 11 bases between the two ends. This CDR3 has 15 residues. The specimen was PBMCs or T cells enriched from blood (not recorded which). The chain has TRBV28 and TRBJ2-6; a possible D gene is TRBD1 (6 bases). The receptor's source is a woman aged 50 to 60 in a cohort exposed to, infected with or recovered from COVID-19 (not recorded which). CDR3 DNA sequence: TGTGCCAGCAGACGCAGGGGAACTGGGGCCAACGTCCTGACTTTC. It yields the protein CASRRRGTGANVLTF.